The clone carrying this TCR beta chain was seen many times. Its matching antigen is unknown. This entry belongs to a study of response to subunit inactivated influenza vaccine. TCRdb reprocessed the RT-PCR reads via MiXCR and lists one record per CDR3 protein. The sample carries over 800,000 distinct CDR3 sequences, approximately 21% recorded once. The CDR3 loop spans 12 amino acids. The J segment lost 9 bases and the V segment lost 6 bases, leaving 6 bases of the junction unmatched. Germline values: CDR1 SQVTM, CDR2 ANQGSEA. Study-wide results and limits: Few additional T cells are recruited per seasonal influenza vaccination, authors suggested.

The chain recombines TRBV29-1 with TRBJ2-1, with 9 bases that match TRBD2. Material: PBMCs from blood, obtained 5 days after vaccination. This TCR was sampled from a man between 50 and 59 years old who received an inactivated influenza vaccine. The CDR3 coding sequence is TGCAGCGTGGGACTAGCTTGGGGTGAGCAGTTCTTC. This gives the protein CSVGLAWGEQFF.